This entry concerns a single T cell receptor beta chain. Patients with alopecia areata provided lesional scalp punch biopsies as well as peripheral blood. These data originate in a study of CD8+ T cells in alopecia areata. Isolated RNA was reverse transcribed into cDNA used as the sequencing template. Assay: immunoSEQ multiplex PCR; the TCRdb copy retains only in-frame clones and omits some. The repertoire holds fewer than 20,000 clones, with approximately 70% as singletons. V was shortened by 2 bases and J by 6 bases, with 14 bases between the two germline ends. This CDR3 spans 15 amino acids. Germline lookup yields CDR1 SGDLS and CDR2 YYNGEE.

This TCR was sampled from a human donor with alopecia areata. The input for sequencing was skin, taken at week 0. The genes are TRBV9 and TRBJ1-4, with D perhaps matching TRBD1 (6 bases). The CDR3 sequence is CASSVGAGRDEKLFF. The CDR3 bases are TGTGCCAGCAGCGTGGGGGCAGGGCGGGATGAAAAACTGTTTTTT.